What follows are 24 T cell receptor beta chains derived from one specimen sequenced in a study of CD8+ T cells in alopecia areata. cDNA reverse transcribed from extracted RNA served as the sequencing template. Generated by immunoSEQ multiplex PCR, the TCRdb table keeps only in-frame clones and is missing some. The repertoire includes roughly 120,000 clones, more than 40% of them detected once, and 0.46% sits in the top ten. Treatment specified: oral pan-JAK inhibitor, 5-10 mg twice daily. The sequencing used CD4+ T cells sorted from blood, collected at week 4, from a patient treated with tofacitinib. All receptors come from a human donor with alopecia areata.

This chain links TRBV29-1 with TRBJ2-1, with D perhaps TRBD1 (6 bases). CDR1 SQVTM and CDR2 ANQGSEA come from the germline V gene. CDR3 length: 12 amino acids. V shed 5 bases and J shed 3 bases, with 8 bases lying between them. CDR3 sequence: CSVRTDYNEQFF. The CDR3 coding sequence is TGCAGCGTTCGGACAGACTACAATGAGCAGTTCTTC.

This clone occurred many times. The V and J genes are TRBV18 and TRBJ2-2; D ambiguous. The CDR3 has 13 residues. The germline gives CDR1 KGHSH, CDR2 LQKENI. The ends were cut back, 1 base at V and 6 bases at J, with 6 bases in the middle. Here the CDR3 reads CASSPRKAGELFF. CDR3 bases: TGTGCCAGCTCACCACGGAAGGCCGGGGAGCTGTTTTTT.

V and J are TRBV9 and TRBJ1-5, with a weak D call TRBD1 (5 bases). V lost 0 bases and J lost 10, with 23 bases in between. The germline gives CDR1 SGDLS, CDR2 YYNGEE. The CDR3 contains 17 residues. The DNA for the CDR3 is TGTGCCAGCAGCGTAGTGATTGTACATCGCGGGGGTCGACCCCAGCATTTT. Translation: CASSVVIVHRGGRPQHF.

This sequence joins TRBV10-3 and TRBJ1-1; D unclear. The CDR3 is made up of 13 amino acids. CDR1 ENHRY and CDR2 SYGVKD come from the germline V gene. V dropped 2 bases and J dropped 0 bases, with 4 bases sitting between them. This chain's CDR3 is CAISEGMNTEAFF. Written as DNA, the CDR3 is TGTGCCATCAGTGAGGGCATGAACACTGAAGCTTTCTTT.

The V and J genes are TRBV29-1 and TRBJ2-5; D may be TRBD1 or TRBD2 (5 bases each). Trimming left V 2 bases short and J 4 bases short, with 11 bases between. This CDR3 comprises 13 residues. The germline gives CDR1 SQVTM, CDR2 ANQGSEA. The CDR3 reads CSVEKGTRETQYF. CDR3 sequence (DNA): TGCAGCGTTGAAAAGGGGACGAGAGAGACCCAGTACTTC. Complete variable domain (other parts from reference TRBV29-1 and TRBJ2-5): SAVISQKPSRDICQRGTSLTIQCQVDSQVTMMFWYRQQPGQSLTLIATANQGSEATYESGFVIDKFPISRPNLTFSTLTVSNMSPEDSSIYLCSVEKGTRETQYFGPGTRLLVL.

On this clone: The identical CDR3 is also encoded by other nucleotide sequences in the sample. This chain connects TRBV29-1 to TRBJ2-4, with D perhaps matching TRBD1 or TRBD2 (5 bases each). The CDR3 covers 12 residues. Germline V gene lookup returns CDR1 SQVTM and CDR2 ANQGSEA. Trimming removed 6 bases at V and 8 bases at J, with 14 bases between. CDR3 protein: CSVGPPGDIQYF. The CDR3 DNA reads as TGCAGCGTGGGGCCGCCCGGGGACATTCAGTACTTC.

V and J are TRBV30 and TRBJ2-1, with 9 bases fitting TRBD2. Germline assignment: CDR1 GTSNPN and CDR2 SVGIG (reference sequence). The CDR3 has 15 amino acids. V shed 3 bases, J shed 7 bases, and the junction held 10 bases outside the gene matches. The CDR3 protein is CAWSEMGLAQNEQFF. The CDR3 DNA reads TGTGCCTGGAGCGAAATGGGACTAGCCCAGAATGAGCAGTTCTTC.

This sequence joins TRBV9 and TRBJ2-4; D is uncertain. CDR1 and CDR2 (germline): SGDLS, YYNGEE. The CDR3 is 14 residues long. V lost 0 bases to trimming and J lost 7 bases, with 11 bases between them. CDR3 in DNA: TGTGCCAGCAGCGTAGGTAGCCCTGGGAACATTCAGTACTTC. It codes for CASSVGSPGNIQYF.

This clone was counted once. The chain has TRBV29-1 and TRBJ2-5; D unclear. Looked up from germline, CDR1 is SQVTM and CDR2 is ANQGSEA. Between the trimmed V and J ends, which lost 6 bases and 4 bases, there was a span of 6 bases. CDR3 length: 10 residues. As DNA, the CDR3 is TGCAGCGTATTAGCAGAGACCCAGTACTTC. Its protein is CSVLAETQYF.

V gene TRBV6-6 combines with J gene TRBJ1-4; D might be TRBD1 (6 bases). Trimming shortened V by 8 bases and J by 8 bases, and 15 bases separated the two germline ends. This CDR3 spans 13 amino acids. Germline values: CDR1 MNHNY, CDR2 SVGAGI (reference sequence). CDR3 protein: CASSEQGREKLFF. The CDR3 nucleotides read TGTGCCAGCTCGGAACAGGGAAGGGAAAAACTGTTTTTT.

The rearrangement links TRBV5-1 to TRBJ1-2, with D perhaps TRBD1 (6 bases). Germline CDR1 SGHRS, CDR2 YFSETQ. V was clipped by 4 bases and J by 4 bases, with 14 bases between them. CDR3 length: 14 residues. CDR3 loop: CASSRTTDSYGYTF. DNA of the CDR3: TGCGCCAGCAGCCGTACCACGGACAGCTATGGCTACACCTTC.

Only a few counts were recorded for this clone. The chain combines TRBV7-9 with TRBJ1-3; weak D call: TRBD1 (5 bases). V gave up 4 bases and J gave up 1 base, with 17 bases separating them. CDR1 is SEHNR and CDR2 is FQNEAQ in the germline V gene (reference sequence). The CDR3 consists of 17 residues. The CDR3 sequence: CASSYLGQAFSGNTIYF. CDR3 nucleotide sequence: TGTGCCAGCAGCTACCTGGGGCAGGCCTTTTCTGGAAACACCATATATTTT.

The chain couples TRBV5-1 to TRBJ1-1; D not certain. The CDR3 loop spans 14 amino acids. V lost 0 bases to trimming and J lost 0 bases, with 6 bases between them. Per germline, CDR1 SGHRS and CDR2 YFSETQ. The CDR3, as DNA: TGCGCCAGCAGCTTGGACAGATTGAACACTGAAGCTTTCTTT. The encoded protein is CASSLDRLNTEAFF.

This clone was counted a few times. CDR3 coding DNA: TGTGCCATCAGATGGGGCTCTGGGGCCAACGTCCTGACTTTC. It encodes CAIRWGSGANVLTF. The V and J genes are TRBV10-3 and TRBJ2-6; D not certain. This CDR3 spans 14 amino acids. Looked up from germline, CDR1 is ENHRY and CDR2 is SYGVKD. Trimming removed 6 bases from V and 0 bases from J, with 6 bases in between.

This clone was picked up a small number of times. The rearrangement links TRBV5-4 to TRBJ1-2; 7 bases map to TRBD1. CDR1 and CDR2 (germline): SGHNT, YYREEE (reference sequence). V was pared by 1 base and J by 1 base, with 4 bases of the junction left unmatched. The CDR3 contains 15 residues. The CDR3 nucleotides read TGTGCCAGCAGCTTGCAGGGGGAGAGTAACTATGGCTACACCTTC. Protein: CASSLQGESNYGYTF.

The CDR3 reads CASSLAGEGNQPQHF. In DNA, the CDR3 is TGCGCCAGCAGCTTGGCCGGGGAGGGAAATCAGCCCCAGCATTTT. The chain has TRBV5-1 and TRBJ1-5; D is uncertain. V gave up 0 bases and J gave up 4 bases, with 11 bases separating them. The CDR3 is made up of 15 amino acids. Germline values: CDR1 SGHRS, CDR2 YFSETQ.

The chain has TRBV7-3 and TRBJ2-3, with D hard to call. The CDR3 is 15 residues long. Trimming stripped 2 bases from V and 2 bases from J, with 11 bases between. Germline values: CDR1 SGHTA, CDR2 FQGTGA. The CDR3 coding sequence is TGTGCCAGCAGCTTAGGGATCATCCCCACAGATACGCAGTATTTT. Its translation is CASSLGIIPTDTQYF. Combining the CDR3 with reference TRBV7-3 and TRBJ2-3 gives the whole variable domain GAGVSQTPSNKVTEKGKYVELRCDPISGHTALYWYRQSLGQGPEFLIYFQGTGAADDSGLPNDRFFAVRPEGSVSTLKIQRTERGDSAVYLCASSLGIIPTDTQYFGPGTRLTVL.

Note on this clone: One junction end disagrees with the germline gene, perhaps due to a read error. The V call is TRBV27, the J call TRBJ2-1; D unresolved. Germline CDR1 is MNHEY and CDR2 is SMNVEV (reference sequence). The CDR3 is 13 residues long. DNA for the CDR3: TGTGCCAGCAGATTATATTCAGTGGGTGAGCAGTTCTTC. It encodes CASRLYSVGEQFF.

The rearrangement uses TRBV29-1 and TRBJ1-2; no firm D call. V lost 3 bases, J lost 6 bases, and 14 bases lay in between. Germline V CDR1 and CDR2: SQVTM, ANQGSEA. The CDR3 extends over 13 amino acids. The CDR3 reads CSVDLLGRDGYTF. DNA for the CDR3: TGCAGCGTTGACCTCCTAGGGAGGGATGGCTACACCTTC. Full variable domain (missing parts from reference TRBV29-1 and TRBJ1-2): SAVISQKPSRDICQRGTSLTIQCQVDSQVTMMFWYRQQPGQSLTLIATANQGSEATYESGFVIDKFPISRPNLTFSTLTVSNMSPEDSSIYLCSVDLLGRDGYTFGSGTRLTVV.

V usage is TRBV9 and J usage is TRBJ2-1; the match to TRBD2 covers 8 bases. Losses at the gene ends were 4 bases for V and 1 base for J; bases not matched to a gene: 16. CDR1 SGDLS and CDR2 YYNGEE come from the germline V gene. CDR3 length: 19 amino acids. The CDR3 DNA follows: TGTGCCAGCAGCCAAGCTGGGGTGGGTACGGGAGGGTCCTACAATGAGCAGTTCTTC. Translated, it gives CASSQAGVGTGGSYNEQFF.

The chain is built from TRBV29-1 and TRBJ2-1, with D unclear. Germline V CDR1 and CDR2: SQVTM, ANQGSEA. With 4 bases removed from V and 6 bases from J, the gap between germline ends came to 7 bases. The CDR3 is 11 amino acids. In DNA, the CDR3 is TGCAGCGTTGCGAATCTCAATGAGCAGTTCTTC. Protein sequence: CSVANLNEQFF.

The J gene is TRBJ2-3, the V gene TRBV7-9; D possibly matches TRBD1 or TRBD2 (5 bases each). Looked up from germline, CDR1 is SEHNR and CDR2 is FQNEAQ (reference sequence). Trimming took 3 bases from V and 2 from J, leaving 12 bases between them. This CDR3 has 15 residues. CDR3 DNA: TGTGCCAGCAGCTTTAGGGACCCAACCACAGATACGCAGTATTTT. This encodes CASSFRDPTTDTQYF.

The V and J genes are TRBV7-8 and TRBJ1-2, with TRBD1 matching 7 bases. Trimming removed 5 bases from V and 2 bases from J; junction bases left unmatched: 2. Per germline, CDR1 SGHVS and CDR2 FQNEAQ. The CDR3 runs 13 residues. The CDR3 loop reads CASSMDRNYGYTF. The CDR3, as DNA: TGTGCCAGCAGCATGGACAGGAACTATGGCTACACCTTC.

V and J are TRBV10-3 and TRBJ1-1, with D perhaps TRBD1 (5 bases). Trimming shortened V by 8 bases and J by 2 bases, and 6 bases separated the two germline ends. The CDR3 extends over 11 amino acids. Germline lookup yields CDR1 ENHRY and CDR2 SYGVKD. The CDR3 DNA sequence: TGTGCCATCCAGGGTAACACTGAAGCTTTCTTT. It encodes CAIQGNTEAFF.